These T cell receptor beta chains were read from a single sample in a study of T cells in Graves' hyperthyroidism and ophthalmopathy. MiXCR, applied by TCRdb to the multiplex PCR reads, yields one record per CDR3 protein. The repertoire holds 400,000 to 550,000 distinct CDR3 sequences, approximately 14% seen once, with around a sixth in the top ten. The sample taken for sequencing was blood. The receptors were sampled from a woman between 18 and 29 years old with Graves' hyperthyroidism. CDR3s include the opening cysteine and the closing phenylalanine or tryptophan.

v_gene: TRBV19; j_gene: TRBJ2-1; CDR3aa: CASSMGSGSRWSYNEQFF
v_gene: TRBV27; j_gene: TRBJ1-1; CDR3aa: CASSPLGGVKNTEAFF
v_gene: TRBV11-3; j_gene: TRBJ2-4; CDR3aa: CASSLGFWGAKNIQYF
v_gene: TRBV2; j_gene: TRBJ1-1; CDR3aa: CASSGVSSDEAFF
v_gene: TRBV12-3/TRBV12-4; j_gene: TRBJ1-2; CDR3aa: CASSFVPPGHTF
v_gene: TRBV16; j_gene: TRBJ2-3; CDR3aa: CASSHDGSFSTDTQYF
v_gene: TRBV4-2; j_gene: TRBJ1-1; CDR3aa: CASSHDEVLNTEAFF
v_gene: TRBV18; j_gene: TRBJ2-3; CDR3aa: CASSPKETGGTDTQYF
v_gene: TRBV7-9; j_gene: TRBJ1-1; CDR3aa: CASSFKQGASTEAFF
v_gene: TRBV18; j_gene: TRBJ1-1; CDR3aa: CASSPSRGMNTEAFF
v_gene: TRBV2; j_gene: TRBJ1-6; CDR3aa: CASSVDRGGSPLHF
v_gene: TRBV5-1; j_gene: TRBJ2-5; CDR3aa: CASSSGDRGVETQYF
v_gene: TRBV30; j_gene: TRBJ1-1; CDR3aa: CASCGGGLSGTEAFF
v_gene: TRBV11-1; j_gene: TRBJ2-2; CDR3aa: CASSLAGGIDTGELFF
v_gene: TRBV5-1; j_gene: TRBJ2-1; CDR3aa: CASSYGTWSSYNEQFF
v_gene: TRBV24-1; j_gene: TRBJ1-1; CDR3aa: CATSDPSAGVGTEAFF